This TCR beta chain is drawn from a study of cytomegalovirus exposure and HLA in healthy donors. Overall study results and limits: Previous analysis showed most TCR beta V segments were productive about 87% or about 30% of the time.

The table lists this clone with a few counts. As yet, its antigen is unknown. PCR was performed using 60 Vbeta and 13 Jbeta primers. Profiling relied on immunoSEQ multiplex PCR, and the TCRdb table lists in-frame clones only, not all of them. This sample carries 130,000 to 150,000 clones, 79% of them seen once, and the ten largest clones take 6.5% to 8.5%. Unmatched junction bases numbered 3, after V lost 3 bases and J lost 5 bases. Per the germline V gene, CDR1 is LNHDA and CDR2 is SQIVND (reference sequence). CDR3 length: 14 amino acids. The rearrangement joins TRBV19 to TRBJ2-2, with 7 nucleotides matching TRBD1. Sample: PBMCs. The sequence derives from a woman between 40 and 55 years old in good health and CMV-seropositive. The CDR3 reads CASSITGVTGELFF. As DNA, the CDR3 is TGTGCCAGTAGTATTACAGGGGTTACCGGGGAGCTGTTTTTT.